Listed below are T cell receptor beta chains from one sample, sequenced in a study of CD8 T cells in Susac syndrome. TCRdb fed the immunoSEQ multiplex PCR reads into MiXCR, producing one record per CDR3 protein. In the table there are 67,000 or so distinct CDR3 sequences, around 93% of which are singletons. Sequenced sample: CD4+ T cells from PBMCs. These receptors all come from a human donor with Susac syndrome. The CDR3 runs from the conserved cysteine through the conserved F or W. The D gene is left open where the match is weak. Clone size, where shown, is once, few, many, or a class for clones that have expanded.

NA	NA	TRBV6-6	TRBJ1-4	CASSYPLGATNEKLFF	TGTGCCAGCAGTTACCCTCTGGGGGCAACTAATGAAAAACTGTTTTTT
NA	NA	TRBV18	TRBJ1-4	CASSPRQAFDEKLFF	TGTGCCAGCTCACCCCGACAGGCGTTTGATGAAAAACTGTTTTTT
once	TRBD1	TRBV18	TRBJ1-5	CASSPLQGKGNQPQHF	TGTGCCAGCTCACCATTACAGGGGAAAGGCAATCAGCCCCAGCATTTT
NA	NA	TRBV5-6	TRBJ1-5	CASSLDRAVGNQPQHF	TGTGCCAGCAGCTTGGACAGGGCGGTTGGCAATCAGCCCCAGCATTTT
NA	NA	TRBV20-1	TRBJ2-3	CSARQVSDTQYF	TGCAGTGCTAGACAGGTATCCGATACGCAGTATTTT
NA	NA	TRBV9	TRBJ1-5	CASSVGGGNQPQHF	TGTGCCAGCAGCGTAGGAGGGGGAAATCAGCCCCAGCATTTT
NA	TRBD1	TRBV10-3	TRBJ1-2	CAISALDRGDYGYTF	TGTGCCATCAGTGCGCTGGACAGGGGAGACTATGGCTACACCTTC
NA	TRBD1	TRBV20-1	TRBJ1-2	CSARTGTGVRADYGYTF	TGCAGTGCTAGGACCGGGACAGGGGTCAGGGCAGACTATGGCTACACCTTC
NA	NA	TRBV24-1	TRBJ2-4	CATSDPGLGENIQYF	TGTGCCACCAGTGATCCGGGACTTGGGGAAAACATTCAGTACTTC
NA	NA	TRBV6-2/TRBV6-3	TRBJ2-3	CASSPNRQLRTDTQYF	TGTGCCAGCAGTCCTAACCGACAGCTGCGCACAGATACGCAGTATTTT
NA	TRBD1	TRBV12-3/TRBV12-4	TRBJ1-5	CASSSLGTGGVGPQHF	TGTGCCAGCAGCTCCCTAGGGACAGGAGGAGTCGGGCCCCAGCATTTT
NA	TRBD1	TRBV5-4	TRBJ2-7	CASSPRDRESEQYF	TGTGCCAGCAGCCCACGGGACAGGGAATCCGAGCAGTACTTC
NA	TRBD2	TRBV20-1	TRBJ2-3	CSASQGLAGGVSTDTQYF	TGCAGTGCTAGTCAGGGACTAGCGGGGGGGGTGAGCACAGATACGCAGTATTTT
NA	TRBD1	TRBV5-1	TRBJ1-2	CASSFGTVYGYTF	TGCGCCAGCAGCTTTGGGACAGTCTATGGCTACACCTTC
NA	NA	TRBV3-1	TRBJ2-5	CASSYPMAQGETQYF	TGTGCCAGCAGCTACCCGATGGCGCAGGGAGAGACCCAGTACTTC
NA	NA	TRBV21-1	TRBJ2-1	CASSGHPIKQRGGNNEQFF	TGTGCCAGCAGCGGCCATCCCATTAAACAGCGGGGGGGCAACAATGAGCAGTTCTTC
once	NA	TRBV4-2	TRBJ1-2	CASSQEGFPEDGYTF	TGTGCCAGCAGCCAAGAGGGCTTTCCGGAAGATGGCTACACCTTC
NA	TRBD2	TRBV7-2	TRBJ2-1	CASSLLRGSYNEQFF	TGTGCCAGCAGCTTATTGCGGGGGTCCTACAATGAGCAGTTCTTC
NA	NA	TRBV2	TRBJ1-5	CASGGEGNQPQHF	TGTGCCAGCGGGGGGGAGGGCAATCAGCCCCAGCATTTT
NA	NA	TRBV14	TRBJ2-4	CASSPLGRENIQYF	TGTGCCAGCAGCCCCCTGGGGAGAGAAAACATTCAGTACTTC
NA	NA	TRBV7-9	TRBJ2-7	CASSLVLQTIYEQYF	TGTGCCAGCAGCTTAGTCCTCCAGACGATTTACGAGCAGTACTTC
NA	NA	TRBV29-1	TRBJ2-3	CSVEGVVEADTQYF	TGCAGCGTTGAAGGAGTCGTCGAAGCAGATACGCAGTATTTT
NA	NA	TRBV3-1	TRBJ2-3	CASSQEASSWDTQYF	TGTGCCAGCAGCCAAGAGGCGTCTAGTTGGGATACGCAGTATTTT
NA	TRBD1	TRBV20-1	TRBJ2-2	CSASPRTGSRTGELFF	TGCAGTGCTAGTCCCCGGACAGGCAGCCGAACCGGGGAGCTGTTTTTT
NA	TRBD1	TRBV7-2	TRBJ1-6	CASSLRRDRDSPLHF	TGTGCCAGCAGCTTACGCCGGGACAGGGATTCACCCCTCCACTTT
NA	NA	TRBV28	TRBJ2-3	CASSFELTDTQYF	TGTGCCAGCAGTTTCGAGCTCACAGATACGCAGTATTTT
NA	NA	TRBV28	TRBJ2-7	CASRETNSYEQYF	TGTGCCAGCAGGGAAACGAACTCCTACGAGCAGTACTTC
NA	NA	TRBV4-3	TRBJ1-2	CASSQDYRMFGYTF	TGCGCCAGCAGCCAAGACTACAGGATGTTTGGCTACACCTTC
NA	TRBD1	TRBV20-1	TRBJ2-1	CSAGQETSSYNEQFF	TGCAGTGCCGGACAGGAGACGAGCTCCTACAATGAGCAGTTCTTC
NA	NA	TRBV9	TRBJ2-3	CASSVGSPRDTQYF	TGTGCCAGCAGCGTGGGGTCCCCCCGGGATACGCAGTATTTT
NA	TRBD1	TRBV12-3/TRBV12-4	TRBJ2-7	CASSPGGQGSYEQYF	TGTGCCAGCAGCCCCGGGGGACAGGGCTCCTACGAGCAGTACTTC
NA	NA	TRBV18	TRBJ1-4	CASSPTPRPEKLFF	TGTGCCAGCTCACCCACTCCTCGTCCTGAAAAACTGTTTTTT
NA	NA	TRBV20-1	TRBJ1-5	CSAPAERGRFLPNQPQHF	TGCAGTGCTCCAGCGGAGAGGGGCCGTTTTCTTCCCAATCAGCCCCAGCATTTT
NA	NA	TRBV6-2/TRBV6-3	TRBJ2-3	CASSFGTGADTQYF	TGTGCCAGCAGCTTCGGGACTGGCGCAGATACGCAGTATTTT
NA	NA	TRBV6-6	TRBJ1-1	CASSSRTAKNTEAFF	TGTGCCAGCAGTTCACGGACAGCTAAGAACACTGAAGCTTTCTTT
NA	TRBD2	TRBV9	TRBJ2-3	CASSETSGYTDTQYF	TGTGCCAGCAGCGAGACTAGCGGCTACACAGATACGCAGTATTTT
NA	NA	TRBV12-3/TRBV12-4	TRBJ2-7	CASSLGSGGGSYEQYF	TGTGCCAGCAGTTTGGGCAGTGGCGGGGGCTCCTACGAGCAGTATTTC
NA	NA	TRBV19	TRBJ2-2	CASMWGAGELFF	TGTGCCAGTATGTGGGGCGCCGGGGAGCTGTTTTTT
NA	NA	TRBV9	TRBJ1-6	CASSARQLNSPLHF	TGTGCCAGCAGCGCCCGACAGCTTAATTCACCCCTCCACTTT
NA	NA	TRBV6-2/TRBV6-3	TRBJ1-6	CASLSSYNSPLHF	TGTGCCAGCCTTAGCTCCTATAATTCACCCCTCCACTTT
NA	NA	TRBV11-2	TRBJ2-5	CASSPVEETQYF	TGTGCCAGCAGCCCGGTCGAGGAGACCCAGTACTTC
once	NA	TRBV7-3	TRBJ2-2	CASSPWGSTGELFF	TGTGCCAGCAGCCCGTGGGGTAGTACCGGGGAGCTGTTTTTT
NA	NA	TRBV6-5	TRBJ1-6	CALLSPLHF	TGTGCTTTGCTTTCACCCCTCCACTTT
once	NA	TRBV11-2	TRBJ1-1	CASSLERRGNTEAFF	TGTGCCAGCAGCTTAGAAAGAAGGGGGAACACTGAAGCTTTCTTT
NA	TRBD1	TRBV13	TRBJ1-1	CASSLEGQAEGYTEAFF	TGTGCCAGCAGCCTAGAGGGACAGGCAGAGGGTTACACTGAAGCTTTCTTT
few	TRBD1	TRBV6-1	TRBJ2-7	CASRKEGTGSPEQYF	TGTGCCAGCAGGAAGGAGGGGACAGGGAGTCCCGAGCAGTACTTC
NA	NA	TRBV6-2/TRBV6-3	TRBJ1-1	CASSPNQGNTEAFF	TGTGCCAGCTCCCCCAACCAGGGGAACACTGAAGCTTTCTTT
NA	TRBD1	TRBV5-1	TRBJ2-3	CASSPLRDRGPKDTQYF	TGCGCCAGCAGCCCACTCCGGGACAGGGGGCCCAAAGATACGCAGTATTTT
NA	NA	TRBV2	TRBJ2-5	CASSEMGGVQETQYF	TGTGCCAGCAGTGAAATGGGCGGGGTCCAAGAGACCCAGTACTTC
NA	TRBD1	TRBV10-3	TRBJ2-7	CAISDRTGLRYEQYF	TGTGCCATCAGTGACCGGACAGGGCTAAGGTACGAGCAGTACTTC
NA	NA	TRBV7-3	TRBJ1-1	CASSLTGWTEAFF	TGTGCCAGCAGCTTAACGGGATGGACTGAAGCTTTCTTT
NA	NA	TRBV29-1	TRBJ2-7	CSVAAGGLKVYEQYF	TGCAGCGTTGCCGCAGGAGGACTAAAGGTTTACGAGCAGTACTTC
NA	NA	TRBV30	TRBJ2-2	CAWKRAAGELFF	TGTGCCTGGAAGCGGGCGGCCGGGGAGCTGTTTTTT
NA	NA	TRBV4-1	TRBJ2-6	CASSRVTPSGANVLTF	TGCGCCAGCAGCCGTGTGACTCCTTCCGGGGCCAACGTCCTGACTTTC